The clone carrying this TCR beta chain was found a few times. Its antigen is not identified. These data are taken from a study of CD8 T cells in ankylosing spondylitis. Notes on the study in general: Past research had described some motif variants in reactive arthritis synovial fluid and blood.

It was by quantitative 5'-RACE with molecular barcodes that TCR beta libraries were made. TCRdb reprocessed the 5' RACE reads via MiXCR and lists one record per CDR3 protein. The sample consists of 230,000 or so distinct CDR3 sequences, approximately 20% of them appearing once. The receptor was isolated from a male donor with ankylosing spondylitis or in good health (not recorded which). Sequences were obtained from blood, either unsorted or a sorted T cell fraction (not recorded which).

CDR3 sequence: CASSLGSGSNEQFF. DNA of the CDR3: TGTGCCAGCAGCTTAGGTTCAGGGAGTAATGAGCAGTTCTTC. The chain joins TRBV13 to TRBJ2-1; D may be TRBD1 or TRBD2 (5 bases each). CDR1 is PRHDT and CDR2 is FYEKMQ in the germline V gene (reference sequence). This CDR3 has 14 residues. Trimming left V 0 bases short and J 7 bases short, with 10 bases between.